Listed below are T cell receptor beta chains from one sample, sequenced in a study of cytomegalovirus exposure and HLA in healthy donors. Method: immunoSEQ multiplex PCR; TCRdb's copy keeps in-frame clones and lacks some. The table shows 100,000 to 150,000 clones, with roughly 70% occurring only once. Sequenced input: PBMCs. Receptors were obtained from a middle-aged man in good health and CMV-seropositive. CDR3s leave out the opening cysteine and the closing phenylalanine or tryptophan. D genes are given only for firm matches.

ASSYLGGGNSYEQY - TRBV7-2
ASSLLAELTDTQY TRBD2 TRBV27
ASSFLGGQGAKNIQY - TRBV5-6
ASSSGLAATARTDTQY TRBD2 TRBV27
ATSRSGGNEQY TRBD1 TRBV15
ASGPSPGTAVGYT TRBD1 TRBV5-1
ASSRGTNTEAF - TRBV19
ASRERTGTGGGQPQH TRBD1 TRBV2
ASSLVERGTEAF - TRBV5-1
ASRTGAAVQPQH TRBD1 TRBV19
ASTSGWEKLF - TRBV28
ASSQATGQGAYEQY TRBD1 TRBV14
ASSPGQGLYEQY TRBD1 TRBV27
ASRRGGTYEQY TRBD2 TRBV6-1
ASSLRFWTTSYNEQF - TRBV5-1
ASRRGATGELF - TRBV27
ASSERTELTEAF - TRBV7-8
ASSYSFGTVQPQH TRBD1 TRBV6-6
ASSTSGSTDTQY TRBD2 TRBV28
ASSEAGSSYNEQF - TRBV2
ASSLVSGRDRSPYEQY TRBD1 TRBV7-9
ASSGQGKREQY TRBD1 TRBV4-1
ASSMGLAGDTQY TRBD2 TRBV19
ASSVDGQPGYEQY - TRBV9
ASSLPGQVAYEQY TRBD1 TRBV28
ASSSSGQETQY - TRBV28
ASSSTSWADTQY TRBD2 TRBV19
ASSLGQGIDGYT TRBD1 TRBV6-1
ASSEVWTKLNSGNTIY - TRBV2
ASSEEAAGGRSPLH TRBD1 TRBV6-1
ASSLTGVDDETQY TRBD1 TRBV11-3
ASSVGWRDQPQH - TRBV9
ASSVGVGGETQY TRBD2 TRBV2
ASRLEHNSPLH - TRBV5-1
ASSLLASDTQY - TRBV28
ASSRDRTYGYT TRBD1 TRBV19
ASSVSGSYNEQF TRBD2 TRBV5-6
ASRRQGARGYT TRBD1 TRBV6-5
ASSLGQGTYEQY TRBD1 TRBV7-9
ASSPREKTYEQY - TRBV18
ASSQAGTSGQETQY TRBD2 TRBV4-2
ASSPWQGAGNTEAF TRBD1 TRBV18
ASSQHSGARRTDTQY - TRBV4-2
ASSISLAGTQY TRBD2 TRBV19
ASSRGQGVGVGHEQY TRBD1 TRBV5-1
ASSFGTGDTDTQY TRBD1 TRBV11-3
ASSLAVFTDTQY - TRBV5-1
ASSSREEYEQY - TRBV6-5
ASSSTELYNEQF - TRBV5-1
ASSEGQGLKPQH TRBD1 TRBV2